Listed here are 25 T cell receptor beta chains from one sample, sequenced in a study of CD8 T cells in ankylosing spondylitis. Overall study results and limits: Characteristic of ankylosing spondylitis blood, it appeared, was a TCR beta motif comprising about eight highly homologous variants.

TCRdb reanalysed the 5' RACE reads using MiXCR and keeps one entry per CDR3 protein. The sample consists of about 800,000 distinct CDR3 sequences, 10% to 15% of them appearing once. These TCRs' antigens remain unknown. Sequenced sample: blood, either unsorted or a sorted T cell fraction (not recorded which). All receptors derive from a male donor with ankylosing spondylitis.

This clonotype was counted ten times or more. The chain is built from TRBV12-3 or TRBV12-4 and TRBJ1-5; 9 bases agree with TRBD1. The ends lost 6 bases at V and 3 bases at J; junction bases unmatched: 3. This CDR3 region has 14 residues. The CDR3 nucleotides read TGTGCCAGCAGAGGACAGGGGAACAATCAGCCCCAGCATTTT. This gives the protein CASRGQGNNQPQHF.

This clonotype has more than one count but fewer than ten. V is TRBV20-1 and J is TRBJ1-1; D is uncertain. With 5 bases removed from V and 0 bases from J, the gap between germline ends came to 10 bases. The CDR3 consists of 13 residues. The germline CDR1 and CDR2 sequences are DFQATT and SNEGSKA (reference sequence). The CDR3 coding sequence is TGCAGTGCTCACAGCGTCATGAACACTGAAGCTTTCTTT. This encodes CSAHSVMNTEAFF.

This clonotype was seen ten or more times. The V and J genes are TRBV6-2 or TRBV6-3 and TRBJ2-1, with 8 bases fitting TRBD2. The J segment lost 5 bases and the V segment lost 3 bases, leaving 6 bases of the junction unmatched. The CDR3 runs 15 residues. In germline, CDR1 is MNHEY, CDR2 SVGEGT. The CDR3 nucleotides are TGTGCCAGCAGTTATCGGCTAGCGGGTGACAATGAGCAGTTCTTC. It is translated as CASSYRLAGDNEQFF.

This clonotype has ten or more counts. The chain carries TRBV15 and TRBJ2-1; 9 bases match TRBD2. Losses at the gene ends were 1 base for V and 6 bases for J; bases not matched to a gene: 7. Germline-derived CDR1 and CDR2 are LNHNV and YYDKDF (reference sequence). The CDR3 has 16 residues. The CDR3 here is CATSRGNSGSGNEQFF. DNA of the CDR3: TGTGCCACCAGCAGAGGTAATAGCGGGAGCGGCAATGAGCAGTTCTTC.

This clonotype was seen many times. This rearrangement joins TRBV6-5 to TRBJ1-5, with TRBD1 matching 7 bases. The germline V gene encodes CDR1 MNHEY and CDR2 SVGAGI. Trimming took 4 bases from V and 2 from J; bases not matched to a gene: 11. CDR3 length equals 17 residues. The CDR3 region has the DNA TGTGCCAGCAGTTCACTGGCCGGAGACAGGGGCAATCAGCCCCAGCATTTT. Amino acids: CASSSLAGDRGNQPQHF.

The CDR3 DNA sequence: TGTGCCAGCAGTCCCCGGGACAGGAGCCTTGATACGCAGTATTTT. This gives the protein CASSPRDRSLDTQYF. This sequence joins TRBV28 and TRBJ2-3; 8 nucleotides line up with TRBD1. Germline values: CDR1 MDHEN, CDR2 SYDVKM. V was clipped by 5 bases and J by 6 bases; unmatched bases: 10. This CDR3 is built from 15 residues.

The genes are TRBV7-2 and TRBJ2-7, with D maybe TRBD2 (5 bases). There are 14 residues in the CDR3. CDR1 and CDR2 (germline): SGHTA, FQGNSA. The V and J ends lost 5 bases and 5 bases respectively, with 16 bases between them. Here the CDR3 DNA reads TGTGCCAGCAGCGTGGACTTGTCAAGGAACGAGCAGTACTTC. This gives the protein CASSVDLSRNEQYF.

This clonotype was recorded at least ten times. The CDR3 region has the DNA TGCAGCGTTGAGCCCAGACAGGGGGCGGTGAACACTGAAGCTTTCTTT. Residues: CSVEPRQGAVNTEAFF. The rearrangement uses TRBV29-1 and TRBJ1-1; 10 positions match TRBD1. Per germline, CDR1 SQVTM and CDR2 ANQGSEA. V dropped 3 bases and J dropped 0; count of bases not matched to a gene: 7. The CDR3 sequence is 16 residues long. The full variable domain, with the rest looked up from reference TRBV29-1 and TRBJ1-1, is SAVISQKPSRDICQRGTSLTIQCQVDSQVTMMFWYRQQPGQSLTLIATANQGSEATYESGFVIDKFPISRPNLTFSTLTVSNMSPEDSSIYLCSVEPRQGAVNTEAFFGQGTRLTVV.

J is TRBJ2-3 and V is TRBV20-1; possibly TRBD1 for D (6 bases). CDR1 is DFQATT, CDR2 SNEGSKA, per germline (reference sequence). The CDR3 runs 15 residues. V was trimmed by 6 bases and J by 0 bases, leaving 16 bases between them. The CDR3 loop is CSAPGASSSTDTQYF. Here the CDR3 DNA reads TGCAGTGCCCCAGGGGCGTCCTCTAGCACAGATACGCAGTATTTT.

This clonotype was seen many times. The chain uses TRBV7-3 and TRBJ1-6; a possible D gene is TRBD1 (5 bases). Looked up from germline, CDR1 is SGHTA and CDR2 is FQGTGA. This CDR3 is built from 14 residues. V was pared by 5 bases and J by 9 bases, with 14 bases between. The CDR3 DNA reads as TGTGCCAGCAGCCCGCAGGGCAGCGGTTCACCCCTCCACTTT. It codes for CASSPQGSGSPLHF.

The chain links TRBV7-2 to TRBJ1-6; 10 bases line up with TRBD1. The CDR3 is made up of 14 amino acids. Germline trimming cut 5 bases from V and 9 bases from J; bases unmatched to any gene: 4. Germline V CDR1 and CDR2: SGHTA, FQGNSA. CDR3 DNA: TGTGCCAGCAGCCTGGGGACAGGGGTTTCACCCCTCCACTTT. Its protein product is CASSLGTGVSPLHF.

This clonotype was detected a few times. J is TRBJ1-4 and V is TRBV4-1, with D possibly TRBD1 on 6 matching bases. The length of the CDR3 is 15 residues. Germline-derived CDR1 and CDR2 are MGHRA and YSYEKL. V was clipped by 5 bases and J by 7 bases, with 17 bases between them. CDR3 DNA sequence: TGCGCCAGCAGCTATTCGGGGGCGCCAGGTGAAAAACTGTTTTTT. It yields the protein CASSYSGAPGEKLFF.

This clonotype came up many times. The chain recombines TRBV20-1 with TRBJ2-3, with TRBD1 as a possible D gene (6 bases). V shed 5 bases and J shed 6 bases, with 12 bases lying between them. Germline values: CDR1 DFQATT, CDR2 SNEGSKA (reference sequence). This CDR3 has 12 amino acids. CDR3 sequence: CSAGGVRDTQYF. The CDR3 DNA reads TGCAGTGCTGGGGGCGTGCGGGATACGCAGTATTTT.

This clonotype occurred a few times. J is TRBJ2-1 and V is TRBV7-9, with a possible D match to TRBD1 (5 bases). V dropped 2 bases and J dropped 0 bases, with 14 bases sitting between them. Germline CDR1 and CDR2: SEHNR and FQNEAQ (reference sequence). This CDR3 comprises 17 residues. The CDR3 is CASSLPGHPSSYNEQFF. In DNA, the CDR3 is TGTGCCAGCAGCTTACCCGGACACCCGAGCTCCTACAATGAGCAGTTCTTC.

This clonotype was counted a few times. The gene calls are TRBV20-1 and TRBJ1-4; D is undetermined. Germline CDR1 and CDR2: DFQATT and SNEGSKA (reference sequence). The CDR3 is made up of 13 amino acids. V lost 6 bases and J lost 5, with 13 bases in between. CDR3: CSAVEKGNEKLFF. DNA for the CDR3: TGCAGTGCAGTAGAGAAGGGCAATGAAAAACTGTTTTTT.

This clonotype was seen many times. This chain connects TRBV20-1 to TRBJ2-2, with D possibly being TRBD2 (6 bases). Trimming cost V 6 bases and J 0 bases, with 11 bases left between them. Per germline, CDR1 DFQATT and CDR2 SNEGSKA (reference sequence). The CDR3 spans 14 residues. In DNA, the CDR3 is TGCAGTGCGGAGGGACCAACGAACACCGGGGAGCTGTTTTTT. It yields the protein CSAEGPTNTGELFF.

This clonotype was found a few times. The rearrangement joins TRBV10-3 to TRBJ2-2; the D is unclear. In germline, CDR1 is ENHRY, CDR2 SYGVKD. Trimming pared 10 bases from V and 2 bases from J, leaving 14 bases between. The CDR3 contains 14 residues. The CDR3, as DNA: TGTGCCACTACAAAGACCGATAACACCGGGGAGCTGTTTTTT. This sequence encodes CATTKTDNTGELFF.

This clonotype was counted at least ten times. The chain has TRBV6-1 and TRBJ1-5, with D unclear. CDR3 size: 15 residues. Between the trimmed V and J ends, which lost 5 bases and 4 bases, there was a span of 15 bases. Germline V gene sequence: CDR1 MNHNS, CDR2 SASEGT. The CDR3 bases are TGTGCCAGCAGTCGCCGGGTGGACGGGAATCAGCCCCAGCATTTT. Residues: CASSRRVDGNQPQHF.

This clonotype was detected only a few times. The chain links TRBV6-1 to TRBJ2-1, with 10 bases matching TRBD1. V gave up 7 bases and J gave up 8 bases; unmatched junction bases: 8. This CDR3 region has 14 residues. Germline V gene sequence: CDR1 MNHNS, CDR2 SASEGT. CDR3 in amino acids: CASKTGQGWDEQFF. DNA of the CDR3: TGTGCCAGCAAAACGGGACAGGGGTGGGATGAGCAGTTCTTC.

This clonotype was recorded at least ten times. The chain couples TRBV5-1 to TRBJ2-3; D is perhaps TRBD2 (6 bases). The CDR3 sequence is 15 residues long. CDR1 is SGHRS and CDR2 is YFSETQ in the germline V gene. The germline V and J ends were trimmed by 0 bases and 1 base, with 9 bases remaining between them. The CDR3 DNA is TGCGCCAGCAGCTTGGATGGGACTGGCACAGATACGCAGTATTTT. This translates into CASSLDGTGTDTQYF.

V and J are TRBV28 and TRBJ2-5; 9 bases match TRBD1. Germline V gene data show CDR1 as MDHEN and CDR2 as SYDVKM. Losses at the gene ends were 8 bases for V and 4 bases for J; bases not matched to a gene: 8. The CDR3 sequence is 14 residues long. The chain's CDR3 is CASHTTGGRETQYF. CDR3 nucleotide sequence: TGTGCCAGCCATACCACAGGGGGCAGAGAGACCCAGTACTTC.

This clonotype was detected only once. Given a much more abundant clone one base away, this may be a read error. The CDR3 region has the DNA TGTGCCAGCAGCTCCCCGGGACAGAGTTACAATGAGCAGTTCTTC. As protein: CASSSPGQSYNEQFF. The gene calls are TRBV7-3 and TRBJ2-1, with 7 bases that match TRBD1. The CDR3 has 15 amino acids. Germline assignment: CDR1 SGHTA and CDR2 FQGTGA. V gave up 4 bases and J gave up 4 bases; unmatched junction bases: 7.

This clonotype was recorded many times. This rearrangement joins TRBV9 to TRBJ2-1; 10 nucleotides align to TRBD2. Trimming removed 1 base from V and 3 bases from J; junction bases left unmatched: 1. Germline V lookup: CDR1 SGDLS, CDR2 YYNGEE. This CDR3 is 15 amino acids long. CDR3 protein: CASSVSGGGYNEQFF. CDR3 DNA sequence: TGTGCCAGCAGCGTAAGCGGGGGGGGCTACAATGAGCAGTTCTTC.

The CDR3 region has the DNA TGTGCCAGCGCCGCTCGCGGACAGTCGAGAAGCGCGAGCTCCTACAATGAGCAGTTCTTC. Translated: CASAARGQSRSASSYNEQFF. The chain couples TRBV12-3 or TRBV12-4 to TRBJ2-1; tentative D call: TRBD1 (6 bases). The V end lost 8 bases, the J end lost 0 bases, and 29 bases lay between the germline ends. The length of the CDR3 is 20 residues.

This clonotype was seen ten or more times. This rearrangement joins TRBV29-1 to TRBJ1-1; 7 nucleotides agree with TRBD1. CDR3 size: 13 residues. The germline V gene encodes CDR1 SQVTM and CDR2 ANQGSEA. J was trimmed by 7 bases and V by 7 bases; bases with no gene match: 12. CDR3 region: CSGESGGGSEAFF. Here the CDR3 DNA reads TGCAGCGGGGAATCAGGGGGAGGCAGTGAAGCTTTCTTT.